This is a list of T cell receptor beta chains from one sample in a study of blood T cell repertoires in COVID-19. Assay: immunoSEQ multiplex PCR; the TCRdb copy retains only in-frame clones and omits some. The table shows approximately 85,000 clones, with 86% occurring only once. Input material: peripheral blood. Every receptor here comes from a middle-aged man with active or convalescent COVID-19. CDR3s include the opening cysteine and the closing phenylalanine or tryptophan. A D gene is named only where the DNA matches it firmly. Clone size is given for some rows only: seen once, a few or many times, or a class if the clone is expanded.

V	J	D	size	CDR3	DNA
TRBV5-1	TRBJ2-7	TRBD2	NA	CASSLEAGGPGEQYF	TGCGCCAGCAGCTTAGAAGCGGGAGGGCCTGGCGAGCAGTACTTC
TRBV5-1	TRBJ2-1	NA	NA	CASSLIRGNVHNEQFF	TGCGCCAGCAGCTTGATCCGGGGAAACGTCCACAATGAGCAGTTCTTC
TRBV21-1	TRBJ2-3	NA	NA	CASSKGASGRATSTDTQYF	TGTGCCAGCAGCAAAGGGGCTAGCGGGAGGGCCACTAGCACAGATACGCAGTATTTT
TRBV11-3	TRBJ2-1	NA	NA	CASGSSYNEQFF	TGTGCCAGCGGGAGCTCCTACAATGAGCAGTTCTTC
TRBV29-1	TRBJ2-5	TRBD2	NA	CSVYPLAGEETQYF	TGCAGCGTTTACCCTTTAGCGGGAGAAGAGACCCAGTACTTC
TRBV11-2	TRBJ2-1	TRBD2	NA	CASSLSGRDNEQFF	TGTGCCAGCAGCCTTAGCGGGAGAGACAATGAGCAGTTCTTC
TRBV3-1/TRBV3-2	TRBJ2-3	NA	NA	CASSQSGGLRTDTQYF	TGTGCCAGCAGCCAAAGTGGGGGACTTCGCACAGATACGCAGTATTTT
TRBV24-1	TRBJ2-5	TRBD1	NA	CATSDYGQGGQETQYF	TGTGCCACCAGTGACTATGGACAGGGCGGCCAAGAGACCCAGTACTTC
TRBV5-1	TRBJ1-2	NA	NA	CASSLDPGGIYGYTF	TGCGCCAGCAGCTTGGATCCGGGGGGAATCTATGGCTACACCTTC
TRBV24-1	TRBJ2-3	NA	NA	CATSRDHTDTQYF	TGTGCCACCAGCAGGGATCACACAGATACGCAGTATTTT
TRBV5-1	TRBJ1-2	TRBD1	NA	CASSLEGARGYTF	TGCGCCAGCAGTTTGGAGGGGGCTCGAGGCTACACCTTC
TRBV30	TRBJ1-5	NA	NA	CAWSVLGDQPQHF	TGTGCCTGGAGTGTACTAGGAGATCAGCCCCAGCATTTT
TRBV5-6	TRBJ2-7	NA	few	CASRRLGPTYEQYF	TGTGCCAGCCGGAGGTTGGGTCCCACCTACGAGCAGTACTTC
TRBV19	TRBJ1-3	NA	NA	CASSISTGRSGNTIYF	TGTGCCAGTAGTATTTCGACAGGCCGCTCTGGAAACACCATATATTTT
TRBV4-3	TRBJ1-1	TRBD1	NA	CASSQDSTGAREAFF	TGCGCCAGCAGCCAAGATTCCACAGGGGCGCGTGAAGCTTTCTTT
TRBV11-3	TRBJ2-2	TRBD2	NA	CASSLDGGDTGELFF	TGTGCCAGCAGCTTAGATGGGGGGGACACCGGGGAGCTGTTTTTT
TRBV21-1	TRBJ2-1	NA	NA	CASSFKSGNCRSYNEQFF	TGTGCCAGCAGCTTCAAATCGGGGAACTGCCGCTCCTACAATGAGCAGTTCTTC
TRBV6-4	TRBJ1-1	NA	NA	CASSSQPNTEAFF	TGTGCCAGCAGCTCACAGCCGAACACTGAAGCTTTCTTT
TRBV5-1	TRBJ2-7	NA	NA	CASSFTGIEQYF	TGCGCCAGCAGCTTTACAGGGATCGAGCAGTACTTC
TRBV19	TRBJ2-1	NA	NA	CASSKLNGAGDEQFF	TGTGCCAGTAGTAAACTTAATGGAGCTGGCGATGAGCAGTTCTTC
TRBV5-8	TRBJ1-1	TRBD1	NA	CASSLDFSGQGLAFF	TGTGCCAGCAGCTTGGATTTCTCGGGACAGGGGTTAGCTTTCTTT
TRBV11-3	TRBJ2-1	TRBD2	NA	CASSLVSGGYNEQFF	TGTGCCAGCAGCTTAGTCAGCGGGGGCTACAATGAGCAGTTCTTC
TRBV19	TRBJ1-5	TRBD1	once	CASRARDSINQPQHF	TGTGCCAGTAGGGCCCGGGACAGCATAAATCAGCCCCAGCATTTT
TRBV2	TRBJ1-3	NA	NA	CASRQSGNTIYF	TGTGCCAGCAGACAATCTGGAAACACCATATATTTT
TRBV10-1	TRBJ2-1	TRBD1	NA	CASSPPGQVYEQFF	TGCGCCAGCAGCCCCCCAGGACAGGTTTATGAGCAGTTCTTC
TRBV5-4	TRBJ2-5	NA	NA	CASSPLRRGSGETQYF	TGTGCCAGCAGCCCCCTCCGTCGGGGGTCGGGGGAGACCCAGTACTTC
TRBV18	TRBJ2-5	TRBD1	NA	CASSQGAGETQYF	TGTGCCAGCTCCCAGGGGGCGGGAGAGACCCAGTACTTC
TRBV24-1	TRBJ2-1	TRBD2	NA	CATSANPTLAGGLFEQFF	TGTGCCACCAGTGCTAACCCGACCCTAGCGGGGGGGTTGTTTGAGCAGTTCTTC
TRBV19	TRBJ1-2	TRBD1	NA	CASSRGTGGVYGYTF	TGTGCCAGTAGTAGGGGGACAGGGGGCGTCTATGGCTACACCTTC
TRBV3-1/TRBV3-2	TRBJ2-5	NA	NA	CASSQATGAGTQYF	TGTGCCAGCAGCCAAGCTACCGGTGCCGGGACCCAGTACTTC
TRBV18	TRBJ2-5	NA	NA	CASSPGGFGETQYF	TGTGCCAGCTCACCCGGGGGATTTGGGGAGACCCAGTACTTC
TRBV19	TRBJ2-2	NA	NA	CASNVGGDTGELFF	TGTGCCAGTAATGTAGGGGGAGACACCGGGGAGCTGTTTTTT
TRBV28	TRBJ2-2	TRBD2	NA	CASSLGGRDTGELFF	TGTGCCAGCAGTTTAGGGGGGAGGGACACCGGGGAGCTGTTTTTT
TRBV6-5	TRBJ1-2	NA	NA	CASRSEGGYGYTF	TGTGCCAGCAGAAGTGAAGGGGGCTATGGCTACACCTTC
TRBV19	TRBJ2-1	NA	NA	CASSGRARANEQFF	TGTGCCAGTAGTGGGCGGGCTAGAGCCAATGAGCAGTTCTTC
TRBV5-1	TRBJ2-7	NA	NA	CASSLEGRVNYEQYF	TGCGCCAGCAGCTTGGAAGGCAGGGTAAACTACGAGCAGTACTTC
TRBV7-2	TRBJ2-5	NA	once	CASSLRGSQYF	TGTGCCAGCAGCTTGAGAGGCTCCCAGTACTTC
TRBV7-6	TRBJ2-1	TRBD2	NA	CASSISAGGAYNEQFF	TGTGCCAGCAGCATTAGTGCGGGGGGCGCCTACAATGAGCAGTTCTTC
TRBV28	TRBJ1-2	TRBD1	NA	CASSSPGQGARGYTF	TGTGCCAGCAGTTCGCCGGGACAGGGGGCTAGGGGCTACACCTTC
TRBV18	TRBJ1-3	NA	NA	CASSPDYSGNTIYF	TGTGCCAGCTCACCAGACTACTCTGGAAACACCATATATTTT
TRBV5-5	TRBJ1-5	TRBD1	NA	CASSLGTGDILQLSNQPQHF	TGTGCCAGCAGCTTGGGGACAGGGGATATCCTCCAGTTATCGAATCAGCCCCAGCATTTT